The 11 T cell receptor beta chains presented below share a single source sample, sequenced in a study of T cells in Graves' hyperthyroidism and ophthalmopathy. TCR beta CDR3 sequences were amplified from RNA transcripts. The HTBI primer set was used in a first-round RT-PCR of the TCR CDR3. TCRdb fed the multiplex PCR reads into MiXCR, producing one record per CDR3 protein. The data hold around 280,000 distinct CDR3 sequences, with roughly 13% observed a single time. The sample comprised blood. The receptors originated from a woman in her thirties or forties with Graves' hyperthyroidism.

This clonotype was counted ten times or more. J is TRBJ1-2 and V is TRBV18; the D gene is possibly TRBD1 (5 bases). The germline V gene has CDR1 KGHSH and CDR2 LQKENI. V shed 4 bases and J shed 4 bases, with 10 bases lying between them. The CDR3 runs to 13 residues. CDR3 protein: CASSRGIGYGYTF. The DNA for the CDR3 is TGTGCCAGCTCACGGGGCATCGGCTATGGCTACACCTTC.

This clonotype was counted only a few times. This could be a read error, since a much larger clone is one nucleotide away. V gene TRBV11-2 combines with J gene TRBJ2-1; TRBD2 agrees at 15 bases. The V gene's germline CDR1 is SGHAT and CDR2 FQNNGV. CDR3 length: 15 residues. The V segment lost 3 bases and the J segment 9 bases; nucleotides outside the gene matches: 3. The CDR3 region has the DNA TGTGCCAGCAGCTTGGGACTAGCGGGAGGTGGTGAGCAGTTCTTC. Its translation is CASSLGLAGGGEQFF.

This clonotype was recorded a few times. V usage is TRBV12-3 or TRBV12-4 and J usage is TRBJ2-1; 8 nucleotides agree with TRBD1. J was trimmed by 7 bases and V by 3 bases; bases with no gene match: 5. The CDR3 extends over 14 amino acids. CDR3 sequence (DNA): TGTGCCAGCAGTTTTCAGACAGGGGTGAATGAGCAGTTCTTC. Translating it yields CASSFQTGVNEQFF.

This clonotype was detected many times. The rearrangement links TRBV5-1 to TRBJ2-3; TRBD1 matches 8 bases. Germline V CDR1 and CDR2: SGHRS, YFSETQ. The CDR3 loop spans 16 amino acids. With V trimmed by 2 bases and J by 4 bases, 9 bases remained unmatched. CDR3 protein: CASSLPGTGLADTQYF. The DNA of the CDR3 is TGCGCCAGCAGCTTACCGGGGACAGGACTCGCAGATACGCAGTATTTT.

This clonotype was seen ten or more times. V usage is TRBV6-1 and J usage is TRBJ2-1; no firm D call. Germline V gives CDR1 MNHNS, CDR2 SASEGT. V shed 7 bases and J shed 4 bases, with 14 bases lying between them. The CDR3 has 14 residues. CDR3 loop: CASKSQGQYNEQFF. The CDR3 coding sequence is TGTGCCAGCAAATCCCAAGGGCAGTACAATGAGCAGTTCTTC.

There are many counts of this clonotype. The rearrangement links TRBV28 to TRBJ2-7, with 7 bases fitting TRBD1. The CDR3 has 16 residues. Germline trimming cut 4 bases from V and 6 bases from J; bases unmatched to any gene: 15. CDR1 is MDHEN and CDR2 is SYDVKM in the germline V gene. CDR3 loop: CASSSPSLPQGPEQYF. The DNA for the CDR3 is TGTGCCAGCAGTTCGCCTTCCCTACCACAGGGGCCCGAGCAGTACTTC.

As DNA, the CDR3 is TGTGCCAGCAGTCCTCGGGCCCCTAGAGACGAGCAGTACTTC. Translating it yields CASSPRAPRDEQYF. The chain links TRBV25-1 to TRBJ2-7; D is unresolved. This CDR3 has 14 amino acids. Deletions cut 5 bases from V and 5 bases from J, with 16 bases between. Germline CDR1 is MGHDK and CDR2 is SYGVNS.

There are many counts of this clonotype. The J gene is TRBJ2-3, the V gene TRBV7-2; 8 nucleotides match TRBD2. Germline V gives CDR1 SGHTA, CDR2 FQGNSA. The CDR3 sequence is 15 residues long. Trimming removed 7 bases from V and 2 bases from J; junction bases left unmatched: 8. DNA for the CDR3: TGTGCCAGCACCCAGACTAGCGCCTACACAGATACGCAGTATTTT. The encoded protein is CASTQTSAYTDTQYF. The full variable domain, completed using reference TRBV7-2 and TRBJ2-3, is GAGVSQSPSNKVTEKGKDVELRCDPISGHTALYWYRQSLGQGLEFLIYFQGNSAPDKSGLPSDRFSAERTGGSVSTLTIQRTQQEDSAVYLCASTQTSAYTDTQYFGPGTRLTVL.

About this clonotype: Given a much more abundant clone one base away, this may be a read error. V gene TRBV19 combines with J gene TRBJ2-7; TRBD2 agrees at 13 bases. The CDR3 is 16 residues long. The germline V gene encodes CDR1 LNHDA and CDR2 SQIVND (reference sequence). V lost 6 bases, J lost 1 base, and 6 bases stayed unmatched. CDR3 region: CASRGTSGMYSYEQYF. The DNA for the CDR3 is TGTGCCAGTAGGGGGACTAGCGGGATGTATTCCTACGAGCAGTACTTC.

This clonotype was observed many times. The chain links TRBV28 to TRBJ1-2; D remains ambiguous. This CDR3 is 14 amino acids long. CDR1 MDHEN and CDR2 SYDVKM come from the germline V gene. V was trimmed by 3 bases and J by 5 bases, leaving 13 bases between them. The CDR3 is CASSLDSTIYGYTF. In DNA form, the CDR3 reads TGTGCCAGCAGTTTGGATAGTACTATTTATGGCTACACCTTC.

The chain recombines TRBV6-1 with TRBJ1-6; the D is unclear. The CDR3 consists of 13 residues. Germline V gives CDR1 MNHNS, CDR2 SASEGT. Trimming removed 5 bases from V and 6 bases from J, with 8 bases in between. CDR3 residues: CASSYTANSPLHF. For the CDR3, the DNA is TGTGCCAGCAGTTATACTGCTAATTCACCCCTCCACTTT.